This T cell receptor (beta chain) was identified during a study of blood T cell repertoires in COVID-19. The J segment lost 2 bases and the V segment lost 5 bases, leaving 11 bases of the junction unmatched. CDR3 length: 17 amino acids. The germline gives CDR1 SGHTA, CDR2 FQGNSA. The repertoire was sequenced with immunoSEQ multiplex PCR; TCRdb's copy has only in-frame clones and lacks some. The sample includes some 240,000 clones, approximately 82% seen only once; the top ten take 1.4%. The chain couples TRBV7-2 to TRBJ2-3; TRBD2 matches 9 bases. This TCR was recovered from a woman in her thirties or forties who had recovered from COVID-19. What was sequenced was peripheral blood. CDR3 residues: CASSEGLAGWITDTQYF. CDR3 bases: TGTGCCAGCAGCGAGGGGCTAGCGGGGTGGATCACAGATACGCAGTATTTT.